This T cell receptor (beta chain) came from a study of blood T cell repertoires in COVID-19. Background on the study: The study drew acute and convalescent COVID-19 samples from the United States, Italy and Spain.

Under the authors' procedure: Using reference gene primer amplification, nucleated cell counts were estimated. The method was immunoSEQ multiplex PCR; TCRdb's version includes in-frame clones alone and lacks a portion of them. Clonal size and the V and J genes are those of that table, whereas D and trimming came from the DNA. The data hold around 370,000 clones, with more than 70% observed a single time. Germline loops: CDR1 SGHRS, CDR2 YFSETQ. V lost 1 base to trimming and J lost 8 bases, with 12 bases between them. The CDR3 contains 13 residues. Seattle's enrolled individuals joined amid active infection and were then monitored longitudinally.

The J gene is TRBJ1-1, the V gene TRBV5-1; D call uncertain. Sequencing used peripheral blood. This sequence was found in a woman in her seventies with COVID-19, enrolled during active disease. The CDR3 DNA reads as TGCGCCAGCAGCTTGTCCCAACCCGAGGAAGCTTTCTTT. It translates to CASSLSQPEEAFF. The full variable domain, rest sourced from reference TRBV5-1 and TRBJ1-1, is KAGVTQTPRYLIKTRGQQVTLSCSPISGHRSVSWYQQTPGQGLQFLFEYFSETQRNKGNFPGRFSGRQFSNSRSEMNVSTLELGDSALYLCASSLSQPEEAFFGQGTRLTVV.